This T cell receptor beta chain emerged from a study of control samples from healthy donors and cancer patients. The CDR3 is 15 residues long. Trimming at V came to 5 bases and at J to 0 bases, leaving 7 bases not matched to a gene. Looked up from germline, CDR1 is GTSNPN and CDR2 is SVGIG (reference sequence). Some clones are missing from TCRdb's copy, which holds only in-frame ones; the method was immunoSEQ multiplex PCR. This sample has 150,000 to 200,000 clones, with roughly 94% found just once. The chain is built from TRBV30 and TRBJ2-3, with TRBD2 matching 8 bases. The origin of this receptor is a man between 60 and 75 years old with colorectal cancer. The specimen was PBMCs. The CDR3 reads CAWAPLAVSTDTQYF. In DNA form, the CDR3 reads TGTGCCTGGGCCCCACTAGCGGTGAGCACAGATACGCAGTATTTT.